This is a list of T cell receptor beta chains from one sample in a study of response to subunit inactivated influenza vaccine. One entry per CDR3 protein results from TCRdb running MiXCR on the RT-PCR reads. The table shows about 700,000 distinct CDR3 sequences, with roughly 15% occurring only once. The sample in question was PBMCs from blood, obtained roughly 2 weeks before vaccination. The receptor source for this set is a man aged 50-59 years who received an inactivated influenza vaccine. Both conserved end residues are part of each CDR3. A D gene is named only where the DNA matches it firmly. Clone size is shown for a subset of rows, as once, few, many or a class of expanded clone.

D	size	V	J	CDR3	DNA
NA	many	TRBV12-3/TRBV12-4	TRBJ2-2	CASSFRGVGELFF	TGTGCCAGCAGTTTTAGGGGGGTCGGGGAGCTGTTTTTT
NA	few	TRBV10-3	TRBJ2-5	CAARDGILETQYF	TGTGCCGCCCGGGACGGAATATTAGAGACCCAGTACTTC
NA	NA	TRBV18	TRBJ1-1	CASSPLVRVIPEAFF	TGTGCCAGCTCACCGCTGGTTCGCGTTATTCCTGAAGCTTTCTTT
NA	NA	TRBV10-3	TRBJ2-3	CAISESEGGRQYF	TGTGCCATCAGTGAGTCCGAGGGGGGCCGTCAGTATTTT
NA	few	TRBV7-9	TRBJ1-2	CASSSGRGTYGYTF	TGTGCCAGCAGCTCCGGACGGGGTACTTATGGCTACACCTTC
NA	NA	TRBV5-1	TRBJ1-1	CASSSPRMGSLGTEAFF	TGCGCCAGCAGCTCACCCCGTATGGGCAGCTTGGGCACTGAAGCTTTCTTT
NA	few	TRBV19	TRBJ2-5	CASSIGGGRETQYF	TGTGCCAGTAGTATCGGCGGCGGAAGAGAGACCCAGTACTTC
NA	NA	TRBV24-1	TRBJ2-1	CATSDLGGRAYEQFF	TGTGCCACCAGTGATTTGGGGGGGCGGGCATATGAGCAGTTCTTC
NA	NA	TRBV11-2	TRBJ2-5	CASSLDLMRHTAETQYF	TGTGCCAGCAGCTTAGATCTAATGAGGCATACAGCTGAGACCCAGTACTTC
TRBD2	NA	TRBV29-1	TRBJ2-3	CSVAGRGTQYF	TGCAGCGTTGCCGGGCGGGGGACGCAGTATTTT
NA	few	TRBV25-1	TRBJ1-2	CASSATGSDYGYTF	TGTGCCAGCAGTGCGACAGGATCGGACTATGGCTACACCTTC
TRBD1	few	TRBV5-1	TRBJ2-7	CASSRPGQGDEQYF	TGCGCCAGCAGCCGCCCGGGACAGGGGGACGAGCAGTACTTC
NA	NA	TRBV7-9	TRBJ2-2	CASTFDTGELFF	TGTGCCAGCACCTTTGACACCGGGGAGCTGTTTTTT
NA	NA	TRBV11-2	TRBJ2-3	CASSLRQGGSDTQYF	TGTGCCAGCAGCTTACGGCAGGGGGGGTCGGATACGCAGTATTTT
NA	NA	TRBV20-1	TRBJ2-5	CSALTGTVTQYF	TGCAGTGCCCTGACAGGCACCGTGACCCAGTACTTC
TRBD1	NA	TRBV20-1	TRBJ1-5	CSAQTGGSNQPQHF	TGCAGTGCACAGACAGGGGGGAGCAATCAGCCCCAGCATTTT
TRBD1	many	TRBV12-3/TRBV12-4	TRBJ1-2	CASSPGQGFHGYTF	TGTGCCAGCAGCCCGGGACAGGGGTTCCATGGCTACACCTTC
NA	NA	TRBV20-1	TRBJ2-5	CSARLPAQETQYF	TGCAGTGCTAGATTGCCAGCTCAAGAGACCCAGTACTTC
NA	NA	TRBV5-1	TRBJ1-1	CASSLAVDLNTEAFF	TGCGCCAGCAGCTTGGCCGTGGACTTGAACACTGAAGCTTTCTTT
NA	NA	TRBV12-3/TRBV12-4	TRBJ1-2	CASSPGWGYRYGYTF	TGTGCCAGCAGTCCCGGGTGGGGGTACCGCTATGGCTACACCTTC
TRBD2	few	TRBV6-2/TRBV6-3	TRBJ2-1	CASSYQLAGVYNEQFF	TGTGCCAGCAGTTATCAACTAGCGGGAGTTTACAATGAGCAGTTCTTC
TRBD2	once	TRBV6-5	TRBJ2-7	CASSSASGGTYEQYF	TGTGCCAGCAGTTCTGCTAGCGGGGGAACCTACGAGCAGTACTTC
NA	few	TRBV7-9	TRBJ1-1	CASSLTGTDTEAFF	TGTGCCAGCAGCTTGACAGGAACGGACACTGAAGCTTTCTTT
NA	many	TRBV5-6	TRBJ2-2	CASSITEAGELFF	TGTGCCAGCAGCATTACAGAGGCCGGGGAGCTGTTTTTT
NA	NA	TRBV13	TRBJ1-3	CASSLEWGRRGNTIYF	TGTGCCAGCAGCTTAGAGTGGGGCAGACGAGGAAACACCATATATTTT
TRBD1	NA	TRBV10-3	TRBJ2-1	CAIRDRGQAPNEQFF	TGTGCCATCAGGGACAGGGGGCAAGCCCCCAATGAGCAGTTCTTC
NA	few	TRBV24-1	TRBJ2-5	CATSEASETQYF	TGTGCCACCAGTGAGGCATCAGAGACCCAGTACTTC
NA	NA	TRBV2	TRBJ2-2	CASSSAGRQNTGELFF	TGTGCCAGCTCCTCGGCGGGGCGACAGAACACCGGGGAGCTGTTTTTT
TRBD1	NA	TRBV20-1	TRBJ1-5	CSARDSSRTGYSNQPQHF	TGCAGTGCTAGAGATTCCTCCCGGACAGGGTATAGCAATCAGCCCCAGCATTTT
TRBD2	few	TRBV18	TRBJ2-7	CASSSLAGSYEQYF	TGTGCCAGCTCATCTCTAGCGGGATCCTACGAGCAGTACTTC
NA	few	TRBV5-6	TRBJ1-4	CASSPSGATNEKLFF	TGTGCCAGCAGCCCCTCAGGTGCAACTAATGAAAAACTGTTTTTT
NA	NA	TRBV20-1	TRBJ2-7	CSARIAQMGEQYF	TGCAGTGCTAGGATTGCGCAAATGGGCGAGCAGTACTTC
NA	NA	TRBV4-3	TRBJ2-1	CASSQVGDVSNEQFF	TGCGCCAGCAGCCAAGTGGGGGACGTTAGCAATGAGCAGTTCTTC
TRBD2	few	TRBV5-1	TRBJ2-5	CASNPGTSEETQYF	TGCGCCAGCAACCCCGGGACTAGCGAAGAGACCCAGTACTTC
NA	few	TRBV7-9	TRBJ2-5	CASTPTGTETQYF	TGTGCCAGCACCCCAACGGGGACGGAGACCCAGTACTTC